This passage covers 5 T cell receptor beta chains from one sample sequenced in a study of T cells in Graves' hyperthyroidism and ophthalmopathy. TCR beta CDR3 sequences were amplified from RNA transcripts. HTBI primers drove first-round RT-PCR of the TCR CDR3. TCRdb processed the multiplex PCR reads anew with MiXCR; each CDR3 protein has one entry. The profile shows 600,000 to 650,000 distinct CDR3 sequences, around 21% of them singletons. Material: blood. The receptors shown here come from a man in his thirties or forties with Graves' ophthalmopathy.

J is TRBJ2-1 and V is TRBV20-1; D gene uncertain. Deletions cut 3 bases from V and 8 bases from J, with 11 bases between. Germline CDR1 DFQATT, CDR2 SNEGSKA (reference sequence). CDR3 length: 12 residues. The CDR3 here is CSARGKQDEQFF. The DNA for the CDR3 is TGCAGTGCTAGGGGGAAACAAGATGAGCAGTTCTTC.

There are many counts of this clonotype. The J gene is TRBJ2-5, the V gene TRBV27, with TRBD2 as a possible D gene (6 bases). CDR1 and CDR2 from the germline V gene are MNHEY and SMNVEV (reference sequence). The CDR3 extends over 13 amino acids. The V end was cut by 6 bases, the J end by 2 bases, with 10 bases between. The CDR3 region is CASRGLVQETQYF. CDR3 in DNA: TGTGCCAGCAGGGGACTGGTGCAAGAGACCCAGTACTTC.

V usage is TRBV19 and J usage is TRBJ1-2; TRBD1 matches 7 bases. Trimming at V came to 8 bases and at J to 2 bases, leaving 8 bases not matched to a gene. Germline CDR1 is LNHDA and CDR2 is SQIVND (reference sequence). CDR3 length: 14 amino acids. CDR3 DNA: TGTGCCAGTCTCTTTCGGGACAGCAACTATGGCTACACCTTC. Translation gives CASLFRDSNYGYTF.

This clonotype was observed at least ten times. V usage is TRBV7-2 and J usage is TRBJ1-5; maybe TRBD1 (6 bases). Per the germline V gene, CDR1 is SGHTA and CDR2 is FQGNSA. There are 15 residues in the CDR3. Between the trimmed V and J ends, which lost 1 base and 1 base, there was a span of 8 bases. CDR3 residues: CASSLVGGSNQPQHF. The CDR3 nucleotides read TGTGCCAGCAGCTTAGTCGGGGGCAGCAATCAGCCCCAGCATTTT.

The genes are TRBV4-1 and TRBJ1-1; D is possibly TRBD1 (6 bases). From germline, CDR1 is MGHRA and CDR2 YSYEKL. The CDR3 covers 15 residues. Trimming removed 2 bases at V and 5 bases at J, with 15 bases between. CDR3 residues: CASSQRSGVGTEAFF. CDR3 in DNA: TGCGCCAGCAGCCAACGATCAGGGGTTGGGACTGAAGCTTTCTTT.